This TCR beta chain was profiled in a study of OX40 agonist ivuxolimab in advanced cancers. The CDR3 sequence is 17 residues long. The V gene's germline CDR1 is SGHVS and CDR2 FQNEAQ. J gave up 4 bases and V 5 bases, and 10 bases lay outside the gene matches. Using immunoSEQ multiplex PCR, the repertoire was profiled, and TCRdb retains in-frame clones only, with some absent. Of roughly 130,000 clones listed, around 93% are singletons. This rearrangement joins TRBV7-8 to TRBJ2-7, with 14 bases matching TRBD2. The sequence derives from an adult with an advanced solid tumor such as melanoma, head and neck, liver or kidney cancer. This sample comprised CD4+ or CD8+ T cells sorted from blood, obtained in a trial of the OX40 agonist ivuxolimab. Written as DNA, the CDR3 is TGTGCCAGCAGCCCCTGGGGGACTAGCGGGAGTTCGTACGAGCAGTACTTC. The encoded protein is CASSPWGTSGSSYEQYF.